This is a list of T cell receptor beta chains from one sample in a study of CD8+ T cells in alopecia areata. Profiling relied on immunoSEQ multiplex PCR, and the TCRdb table lists in-frame clones only, not all of them. In the table there are more than 90,000 clones, 50% to 75% of which are singletons. Source: CD8+ T cells sorted from blood, taken at week 24, from a patient treated with tofacitinib. Receptors originate from a human donor with alopecia areata. Both conserved end residues are part of each CDR3. Each record gives: clone size, V gene, J gene, D gene, CDR3 protein, CDR3 DNA. The D gene is left open where the match is weak. Size is stated for part of the rows, as once, few or many counts, or as a class when the clone is expanded.

NA	TRBV18	TRBJ2-1	TRBD2	CASSPRARLAGTPSNEQFF	TGTGCCAGCTCACCACGGGCCCGACTAGCGGGGACACCATCGAATGAGCAGTTCTTC
NA	TRBV19	TRBJ1-6	NA	CASSDRAAPLHF	TGTGCCAGTAGTGACCGGGCCGCACCCCTCCACTTT
NA	TRBV9	TRBJ2-1	TRBD2	CASSVWTSGASYNEQFF	TGTGCCAGCAGCGTCTGGACTAGCGGGGCCTCCTACAATGAGCAGTTCTTC
NA	TRBV7-9	TRBJ1-5	NA	CASSDETGRSNQPQHF	TGTGCCAGCAGCGACGAGACAGGCCGTAGCAATCAGCCCCAGCATTTT
once	TRBV30	TRBJ1-2	NA	CACNGGKYGYTF	TGTGCCTGCAACGGGGGAAAGTATGGCTACACCTTC
NA	TRBV5-6	TRBJ1-6	NA	CASTHRPDNSPLHF	TGTGCCAGCACCCACAGACCCGATAATTCACCCCTCCACTTT
NA	TRBV29-1	TRBJ1-1	NA	CSVVRFGGRDTEAFF	TGCAGCGTTGTTAGATTCGGGGGACGCGACACTGAAGCTTTCTTT
NA	TRBV19	TRBJ2-1	NA	CASSPWTYNEQFF	TGTGCCAGTAGTCCGTGGACTTACAATGAGCAGTTCTTC
NA	TRBV30	TRBJ1-6	TRBD1	CAWSLTGTGGSPLHF	TGTGCCTGGAGTCTTACCGGGACAGGGGGATCACCCCTCCACTTT
few	TRBV5-1	TRBJ1-6	NA	CASSLAGPNSPLHF	TGCGCCAGCAGCTTGGCCGGACCGAATTCACCCCTCCACTTT
NA	TRBV5-6	TRBJ2-2	NA	CASSQELANSGELFF	TGTGCCAGCAGCCAAGAGTTAGCGAATAGCGGGGAGCTGTTTTTT
once	TRBV13	TRBJ1-1	NA	CASSLPTENTEAFF	TGTGCCAGCAGCTTACCGACAGAGAACACTGAAGCTTTCTTT
NA	TRBV13	TRBJ2-3	NA	CASSFNVRDTQYF	TGTGCCAGCAGCTTTAACGTACGAGATACGCAGTATTTT
once	TRBV13	TRBJ1-2	NA	CASSLESGGGYTF	TGTGCCAGCAGCTTAGAGTCGGGGGGTGGCTACACCTTC
NA	TRBV19	TRBJ2-1	TRBD2	CASSITSAYEQFF	TGTGCCAGTAGTATAACTAGCGCCTATGAGCAGTTCTTC
NA	TRBV27	TRBJ2-3	NA	CASSFLGTDTQYF	TGTGCCAGCAGTTTTCTAGGCACAGATACGCAGTATTTT
NA	TRBV2	TRBJ2-7	TRBD1	CATEGTGRPYEQYF	TGTGCCACCGAGGGGACAGGGCGTCCCTACGAGCAGTACTTC
few	TRBV30	TRBJ1-1	NA	CAQRQVMNTEAFF	TGTGCCCAACGACAGGTGATGAACACTGAAGCTTTCTTT
once	TRBV30	TRBJ1-2	NA	CAWSVVGVTYGYTF	TGTGCCTGGAGTGTTGTGGGGGTGACCTATGGCTACACCTTC
NA	TRBV4-3	TRBJ1-5	NA	CASSQDRFGHGQPQHF	TGCGCCAGCAGCCAAGATCGGTTCGGACACGGCCAGCCCCAGCATTTT
NA	TRBV27	TRBJ1-4	TRBD1	CASSWTGGNEKLFF	TGTGCCAGCAGTTGGACAGGGGGGAATGAAAAACTGTTTTTT
NA	TRBV27	TRBJ1-1	NA	CASSLSQMNTEAFF	TGTGCCAGCAGTTTATCCCAGATGAACACTGAAGCTTTCTTT
NA	TRBV6-5	TRBJ2-7	NA	CASSYEEGYEQYF	TGTGCCAGCAGTTACGAGGAGGGCTACGAGCAGTACTTC
NA	TRBV14	TRBJ1-1	NA	CASSQEGPGSETEAFF	TGTGCCAGCAGCCAAGAGGGCCCGGGGTCGGAGACTGAAGCTTTCTTT
few	TRBV7-8	TRBJ1-5	NA	CASSIDSRPQHF	TGTGCCAGCAGTATCGATTCGCGGCCCCAGCATTTT
NA	TRBV7-9	TRBJ2-5	NA	CASSFMNIETQYF	TGTGCCAGCAGCTTCATGAACATAGAGACCCAGTACTTC
few	TRBV30	TRBJ1-1	NA	CAWTPPADTEAFF	TGTGCCTGGACCCCACCGGCGGACACTGAAGCTTTCTTT
NA	TRBV30	TRBJ1-5	NA	CAWSPRGGQPQHF	TGTGCCTGGAGCCCAAGGGGGGGACAGCCCCAGCATTTT
NA	TRBV30	TRBJ1-1	NA	CAWRGSGGYTEAFF	TGTGCCTGGAGAGGGTCGGGGGGTTACACTGAAGCTTTCTTT
few	TRBV19	TRBJ1-5	NA	CASSPRDGEYSNQPQHF	TGTGCCAGTAGTCCACGGGACGGCGAATATAGCAATCAGCCCCAGCATTTT
NA	TRBV5-1	TRBJ1-1	TRBD1	CASSHGQANTEAFF	TGCGCCAGCAGTCATGGACAGGCGAACACTGAAGCTTTCTTT
few	TRBV27	TRBJ2-1	NA	CASSSAYRTHEQFF	TGTGCCAGCAGTTCAGCCTACAGGACCCATGAGCAGTTCTTC
few	TRBV4-1	TRBJ2-7	NA	CASSQFKGGVYEQYF	TGCGCCAGCAGCCAATTTAAGGGGGGAGTCTACGAGCAGTACTTC
NA	TRBV5-5	TRBJ2-7	NA	CASTPLFRGNTYEQYF	TGTGCCAGCACCCCCCTGTTCCGTGGTAACACCTACGAGCAGTACTTC
NA	TRBV30	TRBJ2-3	TRBD2	CAWGTSGGRDTQYF	TGTGCCTGGGGCACTAGCGGGGGAAGAGATACGCAGTATTTT